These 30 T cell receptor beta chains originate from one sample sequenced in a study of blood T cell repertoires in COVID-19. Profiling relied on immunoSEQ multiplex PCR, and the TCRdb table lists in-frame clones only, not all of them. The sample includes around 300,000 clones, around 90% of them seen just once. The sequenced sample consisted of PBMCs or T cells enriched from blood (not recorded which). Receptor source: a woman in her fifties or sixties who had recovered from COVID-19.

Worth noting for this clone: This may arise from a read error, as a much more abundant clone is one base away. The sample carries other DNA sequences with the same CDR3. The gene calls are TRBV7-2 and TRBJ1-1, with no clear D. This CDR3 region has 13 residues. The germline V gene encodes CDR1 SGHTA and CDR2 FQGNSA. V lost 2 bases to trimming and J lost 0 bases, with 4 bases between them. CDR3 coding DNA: TGTGCCAGCAGCTTACAGGTGAACACTGAAGCTTTCTTT. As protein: CASSLQVNTEAFF. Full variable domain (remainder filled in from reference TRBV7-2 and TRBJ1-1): GAGVSQSPSNKVTEKGKDVELRCDPISGHTALYWYRQSLGQGLEFLIYFQGNSAPDKSGLPSDRFSAERTGGSVSTLTIQRTQQEDSAVYLCASSLQVNTEAFFGQGTRLTVV.

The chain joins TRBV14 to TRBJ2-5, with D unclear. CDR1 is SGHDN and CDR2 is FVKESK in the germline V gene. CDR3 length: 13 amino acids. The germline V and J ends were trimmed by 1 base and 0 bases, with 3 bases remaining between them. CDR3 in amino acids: CASSQGNQETQYF. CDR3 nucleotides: TGTGCCAGCAGCCAAGGTAACCAAGAGACCCAGTACTTC.

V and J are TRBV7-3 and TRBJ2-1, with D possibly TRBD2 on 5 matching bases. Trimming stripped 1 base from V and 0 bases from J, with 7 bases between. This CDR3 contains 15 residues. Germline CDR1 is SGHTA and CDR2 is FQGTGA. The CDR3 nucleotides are TGTGCCAGCAGCTTAATGGGGAGCTCCTACAATGAGCAGTTCTTC. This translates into CASSLMGSSYNEQFF. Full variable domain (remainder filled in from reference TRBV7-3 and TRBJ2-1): GAGVSQTPSNKVTEKGKYVELRCDPISGHTALYWYRQSLGQGPEFLIYFQGTGAADDSGLPNDRFFAVRPEGSVSTLKIQRTERGDSAVYLCASSLMGSSYNEQFFGPGTRLTVL.

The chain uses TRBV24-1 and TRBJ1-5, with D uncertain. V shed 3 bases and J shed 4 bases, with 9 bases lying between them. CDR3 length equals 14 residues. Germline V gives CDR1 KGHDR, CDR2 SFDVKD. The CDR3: CATSDPGDNQPQHF. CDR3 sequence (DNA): TGTGCCACCAGTGATCCCGGGGATAATCAGCCCCAGCATTTT.

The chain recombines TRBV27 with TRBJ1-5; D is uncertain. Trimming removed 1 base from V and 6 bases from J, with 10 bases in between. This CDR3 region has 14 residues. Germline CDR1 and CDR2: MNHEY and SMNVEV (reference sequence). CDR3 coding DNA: TGTGCCAGCAGTTTATACCCAGGTAGTCAGCCCCAGCATTTT. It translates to CASSLYPGSQPQHF.

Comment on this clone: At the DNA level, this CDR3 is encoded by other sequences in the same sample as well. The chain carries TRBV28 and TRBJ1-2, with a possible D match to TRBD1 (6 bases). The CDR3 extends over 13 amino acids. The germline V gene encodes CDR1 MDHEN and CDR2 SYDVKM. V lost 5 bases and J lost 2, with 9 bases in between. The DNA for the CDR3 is TGTGCCAGCAGTCCAGGGGTAAACTATGGCTACACCTTC. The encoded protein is CASSPGVNYGYTF.

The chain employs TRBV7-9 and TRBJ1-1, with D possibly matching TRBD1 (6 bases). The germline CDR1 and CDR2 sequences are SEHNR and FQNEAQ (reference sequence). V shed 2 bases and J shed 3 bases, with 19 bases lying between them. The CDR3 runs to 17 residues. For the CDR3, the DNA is TGTGCCAGCAGCTTAACCCCCGTTATCGGGGGGCACACTGAAGCTTTCTTT. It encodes CASSLTPVIGGHTEAFF.

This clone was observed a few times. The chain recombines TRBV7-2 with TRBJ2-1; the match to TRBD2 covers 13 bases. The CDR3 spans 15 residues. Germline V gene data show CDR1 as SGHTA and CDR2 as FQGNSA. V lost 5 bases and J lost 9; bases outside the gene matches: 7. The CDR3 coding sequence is TGTGCCAGCAGCCGGACTAGCGGGAGCTTGATTGAGCAGTTCTTC. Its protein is CASSRTSGSLIEQFF.

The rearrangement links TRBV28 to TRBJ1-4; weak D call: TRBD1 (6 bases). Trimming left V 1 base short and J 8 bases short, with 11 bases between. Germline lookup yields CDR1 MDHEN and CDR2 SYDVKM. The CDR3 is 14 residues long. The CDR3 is CASSLYGTREKLFF. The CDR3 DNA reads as TGTGCCAGCAGTTTATATGGGACACGGGAAAAACTGTTTTTT.

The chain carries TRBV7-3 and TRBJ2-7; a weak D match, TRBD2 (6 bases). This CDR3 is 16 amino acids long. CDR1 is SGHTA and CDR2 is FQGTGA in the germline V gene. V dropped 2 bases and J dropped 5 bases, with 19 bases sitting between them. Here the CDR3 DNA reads TGTGCCAGCAGCTTAGGGACTTCCCCTTTAGGCCACGAGCAGTACTTC. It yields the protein CASSLGTSPLGHEQYF.

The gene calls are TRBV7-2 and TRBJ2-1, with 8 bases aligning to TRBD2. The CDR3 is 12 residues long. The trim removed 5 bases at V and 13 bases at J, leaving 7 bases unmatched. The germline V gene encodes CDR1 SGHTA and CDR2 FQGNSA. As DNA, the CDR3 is TGTGCCAGCAGCACCATAGCGGGAATACAGTTCTTC. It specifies CASSTIAGIQFF.

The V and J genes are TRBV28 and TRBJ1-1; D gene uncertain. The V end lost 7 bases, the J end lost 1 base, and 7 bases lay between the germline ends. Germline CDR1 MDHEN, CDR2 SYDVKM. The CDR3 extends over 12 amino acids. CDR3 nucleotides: TGTGCCAGCACGGGGAGGAACACTGAAGCTTTCTTT. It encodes CASTGRNTEAFF.

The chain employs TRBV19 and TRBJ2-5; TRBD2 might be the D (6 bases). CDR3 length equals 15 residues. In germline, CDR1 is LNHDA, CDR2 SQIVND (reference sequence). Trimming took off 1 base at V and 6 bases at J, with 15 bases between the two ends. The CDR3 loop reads CASSIVAGSGQTQYF. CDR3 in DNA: TGTGCCAGTAGTATAGTAGCCGGGAGTGGGCAGACCCAGTACTTC. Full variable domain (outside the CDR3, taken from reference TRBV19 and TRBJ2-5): DGGITQSPKYLFRKEGQNVTLSCEQNLNHDAMYWYRQDPGQGLRLIYYSQIVNDFQKGDIAEGYSVSREKKESFPLTVTSAQKNPTAFYLCASSIVAGSGQTQYFGPGTRLLVL.

In nucleotides, the CDR3 is TGTGCCAGCAGTGAACGGGTGAGCTATGGCTACACCTTC. Translating gives CASSERVSYGYTF. The gene calls are TRBV6-1 and TRBJ1-2, with D hard to call. Germline values: CDR1 MNHNS, CDR2 SASEGT. The V end lost 2 bases, the J end lost 4 bases, and 8 bases lay between the germline ends. The CDR3 sequence is 13 residues long.

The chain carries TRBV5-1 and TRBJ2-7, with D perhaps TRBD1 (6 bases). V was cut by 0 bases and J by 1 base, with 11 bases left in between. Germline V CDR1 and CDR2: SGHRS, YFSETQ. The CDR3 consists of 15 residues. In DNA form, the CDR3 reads TGCGCCAGCAGCTTGGACGACAGGCCTTCCTACGAGCAGTACTTC. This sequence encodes CASSLDDRPSYEQYF. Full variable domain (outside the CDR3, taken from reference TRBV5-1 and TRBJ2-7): KAGVTQTPRYLIKTRGQQVTLSCSPISGHRSVSWYQQTPGQGLQFLFEYFSETQRNKGNFPGRFSGRQFSNSRSEMNVSTLELGDSALYLCASSLDDRPSYEQYFGPGTRLTVT.

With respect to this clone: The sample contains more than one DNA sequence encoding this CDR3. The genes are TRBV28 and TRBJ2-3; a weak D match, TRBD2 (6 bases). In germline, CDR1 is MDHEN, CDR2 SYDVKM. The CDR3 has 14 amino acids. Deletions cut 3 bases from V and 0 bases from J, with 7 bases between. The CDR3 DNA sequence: TGTGCCAGCAGTTTCGGGGGTAGCACAGATACGCAGTATTTT. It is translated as CASSFGGSTDTQYF.

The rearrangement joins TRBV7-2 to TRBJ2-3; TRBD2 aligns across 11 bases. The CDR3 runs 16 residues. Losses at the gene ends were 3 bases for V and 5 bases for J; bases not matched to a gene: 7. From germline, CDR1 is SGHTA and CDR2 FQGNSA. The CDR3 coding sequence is TGTGCCAGCAGCTTCATCGGGACTAGCGGAGTAGATACGCAGTATTTT. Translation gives CASSFIGTSGVDTQYF.

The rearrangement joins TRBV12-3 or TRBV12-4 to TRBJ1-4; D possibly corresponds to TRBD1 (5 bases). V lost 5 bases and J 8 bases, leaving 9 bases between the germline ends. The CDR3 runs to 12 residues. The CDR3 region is CASSARAEKLFF. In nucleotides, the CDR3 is TGTGCCAGCAGTGCCAGGGCGGAAAAACTGTTTTTT.

The CDR3 spells CASSFGQQSSEAFF. CDR3 sequence (DNA): TGTGCCAGCAGTTTCGGACAGCAAAGCAGTGAAGCTTTCTTT. The J gene is TRBJ1-1, the V gene TRBV27, with a possible D match to TRBD1 (6 bases). The germline CDR1 and CDR2 sequences are MNHEY and SMNVEV (reference sequence). This CDR3 is built from 14 residues. V lost 3 bases and J lost 7, with 15 bases in between.

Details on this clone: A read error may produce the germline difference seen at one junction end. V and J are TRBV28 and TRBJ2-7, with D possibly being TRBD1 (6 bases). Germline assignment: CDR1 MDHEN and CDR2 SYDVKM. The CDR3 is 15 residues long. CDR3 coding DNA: TGTGCCAGCATTCCCCAAACACAGGGCTTGTACGGGCAGTACTTC. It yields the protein CASIPQTQGLYGQYF.

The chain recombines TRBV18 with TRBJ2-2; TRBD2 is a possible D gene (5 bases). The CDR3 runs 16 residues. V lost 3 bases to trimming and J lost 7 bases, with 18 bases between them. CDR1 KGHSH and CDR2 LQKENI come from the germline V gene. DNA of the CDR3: TGTGCCAGCTCACCCCGAGAGGGAGTGCATGGCGGGGAGCTGTTTTTT. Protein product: CASSPREGVHGGELFF.

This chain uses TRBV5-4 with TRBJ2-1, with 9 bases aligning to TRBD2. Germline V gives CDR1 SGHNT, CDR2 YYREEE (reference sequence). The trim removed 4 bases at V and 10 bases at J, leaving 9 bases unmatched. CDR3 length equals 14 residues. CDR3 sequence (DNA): TGTGCCAGCAGCCGTGGGTCTAGCGGGGAAGAGCAGTTCTTC. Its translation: CASSRGSSGEEQFF.

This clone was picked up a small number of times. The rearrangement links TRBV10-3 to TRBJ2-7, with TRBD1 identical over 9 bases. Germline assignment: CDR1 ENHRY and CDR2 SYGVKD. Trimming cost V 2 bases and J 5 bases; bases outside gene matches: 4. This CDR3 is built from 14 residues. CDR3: CAISERGQGNEQYF. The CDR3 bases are TGTGCCATCAGTGAGAGAGGACAGGGGAACGAGCAGTACTTC.

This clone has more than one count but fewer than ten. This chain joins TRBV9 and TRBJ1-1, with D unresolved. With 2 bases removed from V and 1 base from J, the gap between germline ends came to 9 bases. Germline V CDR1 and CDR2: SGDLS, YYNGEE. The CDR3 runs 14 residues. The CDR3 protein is CASSVADWNTEAFF. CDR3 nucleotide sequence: TGTGCCAGCAGCGTGGCTGACTGGAACACTGAAGCTTTCTTT.

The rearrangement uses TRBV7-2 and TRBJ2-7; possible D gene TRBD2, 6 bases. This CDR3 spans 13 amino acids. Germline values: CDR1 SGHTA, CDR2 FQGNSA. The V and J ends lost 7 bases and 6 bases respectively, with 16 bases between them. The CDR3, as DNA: TGTGCCAGCACCACACTGCGGGGCTCCGAGCAGTACTTC. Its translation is CASTTLRGSEQYF.

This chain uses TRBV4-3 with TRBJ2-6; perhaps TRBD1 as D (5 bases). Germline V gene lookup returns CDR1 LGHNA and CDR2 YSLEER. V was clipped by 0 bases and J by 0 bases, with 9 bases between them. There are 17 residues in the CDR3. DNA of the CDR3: TGCGCCAGCAGCCAAGAACGACAGTACTCTGGGGCCAACGTCCTGACTTTC. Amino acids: CASSQERQYSGANVLTF.

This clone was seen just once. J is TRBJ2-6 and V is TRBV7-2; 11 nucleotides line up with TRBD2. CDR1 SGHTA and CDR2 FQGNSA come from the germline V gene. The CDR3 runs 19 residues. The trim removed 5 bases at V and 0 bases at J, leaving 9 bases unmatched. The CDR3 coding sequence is TGTGCCAGCAGCCTGAACCCGGGACTAGCGGCCTCTGGGGCCAACGTCCTGACTTTC. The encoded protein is CASSLNPGLAASGANVLTF.

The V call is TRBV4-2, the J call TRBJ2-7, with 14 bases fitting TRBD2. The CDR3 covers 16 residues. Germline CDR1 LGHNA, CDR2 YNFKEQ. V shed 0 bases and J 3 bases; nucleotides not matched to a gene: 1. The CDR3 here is CASSQEGTSGSYEQYF. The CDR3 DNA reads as TGTGCCAGCAGCCAAGAGGGGACTAGCGGGAGCTACGAGCAGTACTTC.

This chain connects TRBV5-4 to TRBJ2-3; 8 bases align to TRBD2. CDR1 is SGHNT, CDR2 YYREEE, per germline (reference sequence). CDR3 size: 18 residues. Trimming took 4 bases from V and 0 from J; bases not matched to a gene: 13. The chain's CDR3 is CASSARFASGYSTDTQYF. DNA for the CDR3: TGTGCCAGCAGCGCCCGCTTCGCTAGCGGGTATAGCACAGATACGCAGTATTTT. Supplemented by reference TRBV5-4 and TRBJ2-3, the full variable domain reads ETGVTQSPTHLIKTRGQQVTLRCSSQSGHNTVSWYQQALGQGPQFIFQYYREEENGRGNFPPRFSGLQFPNYSSELNVNALELDDSALYLCASSARFASGYSTDTQYFGPGTRLTVL.

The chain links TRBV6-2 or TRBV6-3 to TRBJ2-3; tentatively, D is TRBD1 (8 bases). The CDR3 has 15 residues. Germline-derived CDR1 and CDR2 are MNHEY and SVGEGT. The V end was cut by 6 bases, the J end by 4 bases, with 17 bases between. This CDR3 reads CASSPRTGRADTQYF. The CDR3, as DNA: TGTGCCAGCAGCCCCCGGACAGGGAGGGCAGATACGCAGTATTTT.